The clone carrying this T cell receptor (beta chain) came up once. Profiling relied on immunoSEQ multiplex PCR, and the TCRdb table lists in-frame clones only, not all of them. The table has 120,000 to 150,000 clones, around 83% seen once. Per germline, CDR1 MGHRA and CDR2 YSYEKL. The CDR3 has 15 amino acids. Trimming removed 2 bases at V and 4 bases at J, with 14 bases between. The data derive from a study of blood T cell repertoires in COVID-19. Study-wide background: PBMCs, B-cell-depleted T cells, or T cells provided the cDNA or gDNA that made up the material.

The sequenced material came from peripheral blood. This TCR came from a man aged 30 to 39 with COVID-19, enrolled during active disease. The chain couples TRBV4-1 to TRBJ2-5; a weak D match, TRBD2 (5 bases). DNA for the CDR3: TGCGCCAGCAGCCAAATAAGCGGAGGCGGAGAGACCCAGTACTTC. This translates into CASSQISGGGETQYF.